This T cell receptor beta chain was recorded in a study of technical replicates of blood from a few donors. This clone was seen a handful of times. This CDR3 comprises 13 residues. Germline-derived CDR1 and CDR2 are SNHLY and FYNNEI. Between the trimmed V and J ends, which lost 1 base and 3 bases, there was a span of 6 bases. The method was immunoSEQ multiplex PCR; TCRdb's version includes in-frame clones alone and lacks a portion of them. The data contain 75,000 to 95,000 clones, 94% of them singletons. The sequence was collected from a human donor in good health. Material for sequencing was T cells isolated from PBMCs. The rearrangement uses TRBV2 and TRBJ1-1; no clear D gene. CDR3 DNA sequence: TGTGCCAGCAGTGAAGAACAGTACACTGAAGCTTTCTTT. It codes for CASSEEQYTEAFF.